A selection of T cell receptor beta chains follows, all from one sample in a study of HIV-infected patients and healthy controls. TCRdb reanalysed the 5' RACE reads using MiXCR and keeps one entry per CDR3 protein. The sample lists about 64,000 distinct CDR3 sequences; around 21% were seen once. Material: CD4+ T cells from blood. The receptors stem from a human donor in good health. CDR3s include the opening cysteine and the closing phenylalanine or tryptophan. D genes are given only for firm matches. Clone size appears in some rows only: once, few, many, or a class for an expanded clone.

TRBV6-1	TRBD1	NA	TRBJ1-2	CASSEERGQGYGYTF	TGTGCCAGCAGTGAAGAGAGAGGACAGGGCTATGGCTACACCTTC
TRBV9	TRBD1	many	TRBJ2-1	CASSVRTGVNEQFF	TGTGCCAGCAGCGTAAGGACAGGGGTCAATGAGCAGTTCTTC
TRBV5-1	NA	many	TRBJ1-2	CASSLEISSGGYTF	TGCGCCAGCAGCTTGGAGATATCATCAGGTGGCTACACCTTC
TRBV3-1	TRBD1	many	TRBJ2-7	CASSLRDRGPYEQYF	TGTGCCAGCAGCCTCCGGGACAGGGGACCCTACGAGCAGTACTTC
TRBV12-3/TRBV12-4	NA	NA	TRBJ1-1	CASSFRGARTEAFF	TGTGCCAGCAGTTTTCGAGGGGCCCGAACTGAAGCTTTCTTT
TRBV29-1	TRBD1	few	TRBJ2-3	CSVESGTGAQYF	TGCAGCGTTGAATCGGGGACAGGAGCGCAGTATTTT
TRBV20-1	TRBD1	few	TRBJ2-2	CSANRGTGELFF	TGCAGTGCAAACAGGGGGACCGGGGAGCTGTTTTTT
TRBV28	NA	NA	TRBJ1-5	CASGAGGNQPQHF	TGTGCCAGCGGGGCAGGGGGCAATCAGCCCCAGCATTTT
TRBV7-9	NA	NA	TRBJ2-1	CASSLGIDYNEQFF	TGTGCCAGCAGCTTAGGGATCGACTACAATGAGCAGTTCTTC
TRBV6-5	TRBD2	NA	TRBJ2-7	CASSLKREGPEQYF	TGTGCCAGCAGCTTGAAGCGGGAGGGGCCCGAGCAGTACTTC
TRBV3-1	TRBD2	many	TRBJ2-3	CASSQALAGAGTDTQYF	TGTGCCAGCAGCCAAGCACTAGCGGGAGCCGGGACAGATACGCAGTATTTT
TRBV6-2/TRBV6-3	NA	NA	TRBJ2-3	CASSIGKQFTQYF	TGTGCCAGCAGTATAGGCAAGCAGTTCACGCAGTATTTT
TRBV6-4	NA	many	TRBJ1-1	CASSVLGGTEAFF	TGTGCCAGCAGCGTACTGGGAGGGACTGAAGCTTTCTTT
TRBV6-6	NA	many	TRBJ2-2	CASSYLDTGELFF	TGTGCCAGCAGTTACCTTGACACCGGGGAGCTGTTTTTT
TRBV19	NA	NA	TRBJ1-2	CASSIGGTSWSGYTF	TGTGCCAGTAGTATAGGAGGTACCTCATGGAGTGGCTACACCTTC
TRBV30	NA	few	TRBJ1-1	CAWKVPSGTEAFF	TGTGCCTGGAAGGTCCCCTCGGGCACTGAAGCTTTCTTT
TRBV30	NA	NA	TRBJ1-5	CAWSTQGASNQPQHF	TGTGCCTGGAGTACCCAGGGTGCGTCTAATCAGCCCCAGCATTTT
TRBV29-1	NA	few	TRBJ1-2	CSVRVGYGYTF	TGCAGCGTTAGGGTAGGCTATGGCTACACCTTC
TRBV7-2	TRBD1	NA	TRBJ2-5	CASSPAPDRGAETQYF	TGTGCCAGCAGCCCAGCGCCCGACAGGGGCGCCGAGACCCAGTACTTC
TRBV7-3	NA	few	TRBJ1-1	CASSLMFNTEAFF	TGTGCCAGCAGCTTAATGTTCAACACTGAAGCTTTCTTT
TRBV7-9	NA	many	TRBJ1-3	CASSLWGHGNTIYF	TGTGCCAGCAGCTTATGGGGGCACGGAAACACCATATATTTT
TRBV20-1	TRBD1	NA	TRBJ1-4	CSASNPSTGMEKLFF	TGCAGTGCTAGCAACCCGTCGACAGGGATGGAAAAACTGTTTTTT
TRBV5-5	TRBD2	NA	TRBJ2-3	CASSFQTSGGPGGTQYF	TGTGCCAGCAGCTTCCAGACTAGCGGGGGTCCTGGGGGGACGCAGTATTTT
TRBV12-3/TRBV12-4	NA	NA	TRBJ2-5	CASSRARFQETQYF	TGTGCCAGCAGTCGTGCGAGATTCCAAGAGACCCAGTACTTC
TRBV5-1	NA	many	TRBJ2-2	CASRSQTNTGELFF	TGCGCCAGCAGATCGCAGACGAACACCGGGGAGCTGTTTTTT
TRBV3-1	NA	few	TRBJ2-7	CASSQVNVEQYF	TGTGCCAGCAGCCAAGTTAATGTCGAGCAGTACTTC
TRBV11-2	TRBD1	few	TRBJ2-7	CASSTGTVGEQYF	TGTGCCAGCAGCACCGGGACAGTAGGTGAGCAGTACTTC
TRBV4-2	TRBD2	NA	TRBJ2-3	CASSQPGLASGSDTQYF	TGTGCCAGCAGCCAACCTGGACTAGCCTCCGGCTCAGATACGCAGTATTTT
TRBV30	NA	few	TRBJ1-4	CAWSVGTGEKLFF	TGTGCCTGGAGTGTAGGGACGGGGGAAAAACTGTTTTTT
TRBV19	NA	many	TRBJ2-3	CASARAFTDTQYF	TGTGCCAGTGCCCGGGCCTTCACAGATACGCAGTATTTT
TRBV7-8	NA	NA	TRBJ1-1	CASSLAVGNRDDTEAFF	TGTGCCAGCAGCTTAGCGGTGGGGAACAGGGATGACACTGAAGCTTTCTTT
TRBV11-3	NA	few	TRBJ2-7	CASSLDSSYEQYF	TGTGCCAGCAGCTTAGACAGCTCCTACGAGCAGTACTTC
TRBV6-5	TRBD1	many	TRBJ1-1	CASSSIRTGDLTEAFF	TGTGCCAGCAGTTCGATAAGGACAGGGGACCTCACTGAAGCTTTCTTT
TRBV18	TRBD1	many	TRBJ1-1	CASSPGQGRTEAFF	TGTGCCAGCTCACCCGGACAGGGAAGGACTGAAGCTTTCTTT
TRBV5-1	TRBD2	many	TRBJ2-1	CASSLVAGGPYNEQFF	TGCGCCAGCAGCTTGGTAGCGGGGGGGCCCTACAATGAGCAGTTCTTC
TRBV6-6	NA	NA	TRBJ1-3	CASSYSVESSGNTIYF	TGTGCCAGCAGTTACTCGGTGGAGTCCTCTGGAAACACCATATATTTT
TRBV28	TRBD1	few	TRBJ1-2	CASREGTGDYGYTF	TGTGCCAGCAGAGAGGGGACAGGGGACTATGGCTACACCTTC
TRBV5-1	NA	few	TRBJ1-1	CASQGGWVNTEAFF	TGCGCCAGCCAAGGAGGGTGGGTCAACACTGAAGCTTTCTTT
TRBV20-1	NA	NA	TRBJ1-1	CSAQISEAFF	TGCAGTGCCCAGATATCTGAAGCTTTCTTT
TRBV5-1	TRBD1	NA	TRBJ2-1	CASSPTGYQGNEQFF	TGCGCCAGCAGCCCGACAGGGTACCAGGGGAATGAGCAGTTCTTC
TRBV29-1	NA	NA	TRBJ1-1	CSVASSRTEAFF	TGCAGCGTTGCTTCATCTAGGACTGAAGCTTTCTTT
TRBV11-2	NA	few	TRBJ2-7	CASSFMDTTEQYF	TGTGCCAGCAGCTTCATGGATACTACGGAGCAGTACTTC
TRBV21-1	NA	many	TRBJ1-1	CASSKARQVGFDTEAFF	TGTGCCAGCAGCAAAGCCCGGCAAGTCGGCTTTGACACTGAAGCTTTCTTT
TRBV13	TRBD1	many	TRBJ1-6	CASSSTSTRGKVGNSPLHF	TGTGCCAGCAGCTCCACGAGTACCAGGGGGAAAGTAGGTAATTCACCCCTCCACTTT
TRBV2	TRBD1	NA	TRBJ1-5	CASKGQGNQPQHF	TGTGCCAGCAAGGGACAGGGAAATCAGCCCCAGCATTTT
TRBV4-1	NA	many	TRBJ2-7	CASSQQQGSGYEQYF	TGCGCCAGCAGCCAACAACAGGGTTCTGGATACGAGCAGTACTTC
TRBV9	TRBD1	NA	TRBJ2-3	CASSAYRGGTDTQYF	TGTGCCAGCAGCGCCTACAGGGGTGGCACAGATACGCAGTATTTT
TRBV29-1	NA	many	TRBJ2-1	CSASVNNEQFF	TGCAGCGCTAGCGTAAACAATGAGCAGTTCTTC
TRBV5-1	TRBD1	few	TRBJ2-3	CASRDRDRTDTQYF	TGCGCCAGCAGAGACAGGGACCGCACAGATACGCAGTATTTT